The entry that follows covers one T cell receptor beta chain sequence. What this receptor recognizes is not known. No per-base quality is available; no much larger clone lies one base away. TCRbeta CDR3 regions were amplified from genomic DNA by means of the immunoSEQ Assay, a bias-controlled multiplex PCR. The paper's data handling went like this. The number of nucleated cells in each sample was estimated by amplification of reference gene primers within the assay. Sequence reads were collapsed and filtered to measure the absolute abundance of every unique TCRbeta CDR3 rearrangement. For each sample, productive Simpson clonality was calculated as the square root of Simpson's diversity index over productive rearrangements. TCRdb mirrors the immuneACCESS table, restricted to in-frame sequences. Some clones are absent from its copies; in checked studies, under half trace to an unresolved V gene, and the reason for the others is unknown. That table is the source of V, J and clone size, and D and trimming were worked out from the DNA. The sample has about 430,000 clones on record, nearly 90% of them singletons. The top ten clonotypes cover 1.4% to 1.5% of the sample.

As encoded in the germline V gene (reference sequence), CDR1 is MNHEY while CDR2 is SMNVEV. Including the terminal cysteine and phenylalanine, the CDR3 comprises 14 residues. Left in the record is the CDR3 DNA by itself, 42 bases read in frame from the first base. Germline trimming amounts to 5 bases on V and 4 bases on J, with 7 as the count of junction bases outside the gene matches. The data derive from a study of blood T cell repertoires in COVID-19 (dated by TCRdb to the early 2020s). Notes on the research overall: Samples from collaborators originated in the United States, Italy and Spain and spanned both the acute and convalescent phases of COVID-19. Nearly every sample came with metadata listing a de-identified subject ID, COVID-19 status, age in years and sex. The samples were drawn from the first 160 participants of the ongoing ImmuneRACE study and from some 1,300 subjects provided by 6 global collaborators. Subjects who had been exposed to COVID-19, were actively infected with it, or had recovered from it provided the deeply sampled blood TCRbeta repertoires that made up the dataset. A freely available public database, intended as a resource for researchers studying the immune response to SARS-CoV-2, is where the repertoires were released. The prospective study material was composed of cDNA or gDNA derived from T cells, B-cell-depleted T cells, or PBMCs. Where available, HLA class I and class II types were taken from metadata supplied by the sample provider and were not determined by assay-based typing.

Study-wide findings and limitations: How much clinical and demographic metadata was included differed by source and by participant, and the metadata was provided uncurated.

In the prospective study, participants were about 18 to 95 years old, resided in about two dozen geographic areas of the United States, and were enrolled through a virtual design. To assign participants to cohorts, the prospective study relied on clinical history that participants themselves reported in a screening survey and a study questionnaire. A participant counted as exposed if, within 2 weeks of entering the study, that participant had been in contact with someone who had a PCR-confirmed or clinician-diagnosed COVID-19 case. Each participant in the prospective study had whole blood, serum and a nasopharyngeal or oropharyngeal swab collected by mobile phlebotomists. Participants in the prospective study had the option to provide additional blood draws and questionnaires over an approximately 2-month period. Before DNA extraction, blood samples from the prospective study were shipped at room temperature or frozen.

Material: PBMCs or T cells enriched from blood (not recorded which). Here the chain combines TRBV27 and TRBJ1-2, with 7 central nucleotides matching TRBD1. The TCR was taken from a woman in her late teens or twenties who had been exposed to COVID-19. The CDR3 reads CASSVTGLTYGYTF. In nucleotides, the sequence is TGTGCCAGCAGTGTGACAGGGTTGACCTATGGCTACACCTTC.